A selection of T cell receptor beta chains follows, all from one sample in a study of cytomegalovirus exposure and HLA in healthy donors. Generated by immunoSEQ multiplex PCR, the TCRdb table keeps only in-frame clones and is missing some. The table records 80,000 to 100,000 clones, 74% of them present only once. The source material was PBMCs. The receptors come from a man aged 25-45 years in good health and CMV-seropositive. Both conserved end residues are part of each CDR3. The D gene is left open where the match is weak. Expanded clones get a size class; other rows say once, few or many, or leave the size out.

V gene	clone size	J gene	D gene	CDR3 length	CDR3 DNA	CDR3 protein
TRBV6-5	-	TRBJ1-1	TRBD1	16	TGTGCCAGCAGTTACTCCGGGGACAGCCTGAACACTGAAGCTTTCTTT	CASSYSGDSLNTEAFF
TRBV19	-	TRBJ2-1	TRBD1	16	TGTGCCAGTAGTACCGGACCGGGACAGACATACAATGAGCAGTTCTTC	CASSTGPGQTYNEQFF
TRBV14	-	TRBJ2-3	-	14	TGTGCCAGCAGCCAAGTTTCCGGCACAGATACGCAGTATTTT	CASSQVSGTDTQYF
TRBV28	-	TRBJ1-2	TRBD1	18	TGTGCCAGCAGTCAGACCGGGACAGGGTTTCTTGTTGGGTATGGCTACACCTTC	CASSQTGTGFLVGYGYTF
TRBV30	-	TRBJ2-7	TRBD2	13	TGTGCCTGGAGTGTTACAGCGGGAGGAGAGCAGTACTTC	CAWSVTAGGEQYF
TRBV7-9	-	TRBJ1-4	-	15	TGTGCCAGCAGATCTGAGAAGCCTTATAATGAAAAACTGTTTTTT	CASRSEKPYNEKLFF
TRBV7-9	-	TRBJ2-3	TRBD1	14	TGTGCCAGCAGCTACGACAGGGGGACAGATACGCAGTATTTT	CASSYDRGTDTQYF
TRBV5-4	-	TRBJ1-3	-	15	TGTGCCAGCAGCGCCGGCGGATCCTCTGGAAACACCATATATTTT	CASSAGGSSGNTIYF
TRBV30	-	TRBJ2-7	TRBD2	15	TGTGCCTGGAGTTTAGCGGGAGGGCCCTTGGGCGAGCAGTACTTC	CAWSLAGGPLGEQYF
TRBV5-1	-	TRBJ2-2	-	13	TGCGCCAGCAGCTTGGAACTGGCCGGGGAGCTGTTTTTT	CASSLELAGELFF
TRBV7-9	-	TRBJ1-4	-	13	TGTGCCAGCCTTGACACAGGGTCGGAAAAACTGTTTTTT	CASLDTGSEKLFF
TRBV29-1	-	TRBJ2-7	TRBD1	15	TGCAGCGCCTTAGGCGGGACAGGGAGCTCCTACGAGCAGTACTTC	CSALGGTGSSYEQYF
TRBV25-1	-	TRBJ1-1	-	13	TGTGCCAGCAGTGAAAGAGGTTCCACTGAAGCTTTCTTT	CASSERGSTEAFF
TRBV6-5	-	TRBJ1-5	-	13	TGTGCCAGCAGTTGGACAGGCAATCAGCCCCAGCATTTT	CASSWTGNQPQHF
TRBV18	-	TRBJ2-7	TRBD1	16	TGTGCCAGCTCACTTTCCGGGACAGGGGTTTCCTACGAGCAGTACTTC	CASSLSGTGVSYEQYF
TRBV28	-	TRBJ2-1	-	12	TGTGCCAGCAGTCCCACCCCTCGGGAGCAGTTCTTC	CASSPTPREQFF
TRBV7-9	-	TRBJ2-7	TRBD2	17	TGTGCCAGCAGCTTGCCCCACGGACTAGCGGGTTCCTACGAGCAGTACTTC	CASSLPHGLAGSYEQYF
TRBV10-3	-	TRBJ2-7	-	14	TGTGCCATCAGTGGGGCTAGCGATGTGTACGAGCAGTACTTC	CAISGASDVYEQYF
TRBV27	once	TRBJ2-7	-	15	TGTGCCAGCAGTCCAGGGGCAATTGGCCCCTACGAGCAGTACTTC	CASSPGAIGPYEQYF
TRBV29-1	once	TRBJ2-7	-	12	TGCAGCGTAAGAGGGGGGGGCTACGAGCAGTACTTC	CSVRGGGYEQYF
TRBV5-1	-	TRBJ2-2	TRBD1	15	TGCGCCAGCAGCTTTGGACAGGGAATTGCCGGGGAGCTGTTTTTT	CASSFGQGIAGELFF
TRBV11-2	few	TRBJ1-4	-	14	TGTGCCAGCAGCTTAACCCAGGGCAATGAAAAACTGTTTTTT	CASSLTQGNEKLFF
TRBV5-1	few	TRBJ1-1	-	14	TGCGCCAGCAGCCGCCGACAGACGAACACTGAAGCTTTCTTT	CASSRRQTNTEAFF
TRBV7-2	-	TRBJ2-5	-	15	TGTGCCAGCAGCGCCCCAGGGGTTGGTCAAGAGACCCAGTACTTC	CASSAPGVGQETQYF
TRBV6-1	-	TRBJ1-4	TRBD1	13	TGTGCCAGCATGCGGGACAGTAATGAAAAACTGTTTTTT	CASMRDSNEKLFF
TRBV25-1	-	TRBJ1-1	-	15	TGTGCCAGCAGTGCCCCCGGGTGGCTAAGAACTGAAGCTTTCTTT	CASSAPGWLRTEAFF
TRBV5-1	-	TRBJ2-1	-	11	TGCGCCAGCAGCTCGGACTTCGAGCAGTTCTTC	CASSSDFEQFF
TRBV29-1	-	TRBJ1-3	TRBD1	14	TGCAGCGTTGATGTGGACAGGGGTGGAAACACCATATATTTT	CSVDVDRGGNTIYF
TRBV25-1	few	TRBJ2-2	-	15	TGTGCCAGCAGTGATGCCAGGGTAGGGACCGGGGAGCTGTTTTTT	CASSDARVGTGELFF
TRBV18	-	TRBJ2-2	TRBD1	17	TGTGCCAGCTCACCGGACGACAGGGGGGTGAACACCGGGGAGCTGTTTTTT	CASSPDDRGVNTGELFF
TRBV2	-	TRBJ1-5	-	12	TGTGCCAGCGACGGGACTGGGCAGCCCCAGCATTTT	CASDGTGQPQHF
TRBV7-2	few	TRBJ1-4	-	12	TGTGCCAGCAGCTCCGGACTGGAAAAACTGTTTTTT	CASSSGLEKLFF
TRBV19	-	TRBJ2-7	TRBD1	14	TGTGCCAGTCGCCTCCGGGACAGCTCCTACGAGCAGTACTTC	CASRLRDSSYEQYF
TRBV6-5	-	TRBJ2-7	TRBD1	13	TGTGCCAGCAGCCCCGGGACAGGGTTCGAGCAGTACTTC	CASSPGTGFEQYF
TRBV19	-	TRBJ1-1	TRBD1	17	TGTGCCAGTATAGACCGACAGGGTTCGCTAGGGTTGGCTGAAGCTTTCTTT	CASIDRQGSLGLAEAFF
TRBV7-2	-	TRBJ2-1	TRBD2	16	TGTGCCAGCAGCGAGGGGCTAGCGGGAGTACGCGATGAGCAGTTCTTC	CASSEGLAGVRDEQFF
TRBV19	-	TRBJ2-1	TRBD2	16	TGTGCCAGTAGCATAACCACCGGGACTAGCGGCACAGAGCAGTTCTTC	CASSITTGTSGTEQFF
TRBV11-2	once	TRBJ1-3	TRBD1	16	TGTGCCAGCAGCTTCGTAACAGGACAGGGTGGAAACACCATATATTTT	CASSFVTGQGGNTIYF
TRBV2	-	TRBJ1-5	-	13	TGTGCCAGCAGTGAGGGGCCATATCAGCCCCAGCATTTT	CASSEGPYQPQHF
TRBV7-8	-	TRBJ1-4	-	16	TGTGCCAGCAGCTTAGCGATAACAGGTTTCAGTGAAAAACTGTTTTTT	CASSLAITGFSEKLFF
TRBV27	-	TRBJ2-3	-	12	TGTGCCAGCAGTTTAAGGGGCTATACGCAGTATTTT	CASSLRGYTQYF
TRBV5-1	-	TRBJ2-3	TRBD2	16	TGCGCCAGCAGCTCGGGGGACTACAGTAGCGCAGATACGCAGTATTTT	CASSSGDYSSADTQYF
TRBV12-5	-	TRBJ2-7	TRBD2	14	TGTGCTAGTGGTCCCGGGGAGGGACGCTACGAGCAGTACTTC	CASGPGEGRYEQYF
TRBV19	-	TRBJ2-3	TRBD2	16	TGTGCCAGTAGACTAGCGGGGGACCCTAGCACAGATACGCAGTATTTT	CASRLAGDPSTDTQYF
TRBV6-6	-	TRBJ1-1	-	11	TGTGCCAGCAGTTTCCAAGCGGAAGCTTTCTTT	CASSFQAEAFF
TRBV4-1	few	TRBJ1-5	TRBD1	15	TGCGCCAGCAGCCCGGGACAGCAGGCCAATCAGCCCCAGCATTTT	CASSPGQQANQPQHF
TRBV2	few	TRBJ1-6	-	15	TGTGCCAGCAGTAGATCCCGGGTTGATAATTCACCCCCCCACTTT	CASSRSRVDNSPPHF
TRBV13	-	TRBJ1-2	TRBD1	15	TGTGCCAGCAGCCAGGGACAGGGGGCTTACTATGGCTACACCTTC	CASSQGQGAYYGYTF
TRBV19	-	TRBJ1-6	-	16	TGTGCCAGTAGTTCCCTCGACTGGGTTCGGAATTCACCCCTCCACTTT	CASSSLDWVRNSPLHF
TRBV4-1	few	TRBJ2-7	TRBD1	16	TGCGCCAGCAGCCCAGGACAGGGTGGGGGATACTACGAGCAGTACTTC	CASSPGQGGGYYEQYF
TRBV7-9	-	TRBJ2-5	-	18	TGTGCCAGCAGCCCAGGGGACGGACAGGGACTATTTCAGGAGACCCAGTACTTC	CASSPGDGQGLFQETQYF
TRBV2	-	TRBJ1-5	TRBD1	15	TGTGCCAGCAGCGGGGACAGAGCCAAGGGTCAGCCCCAGCATTTT	CASSGDRAKGQPQHF
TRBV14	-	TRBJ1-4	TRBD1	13	TGTGCCACCTCAGACAGGGTTAATGAAAAACTGTTTTTT	CATSDRVNEKLFF
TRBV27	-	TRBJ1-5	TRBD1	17	TGTGCCAGCCACACTACCCCGACCCAGGGGGCGAATCAGCCCCAGCATTTT	CASHTTPTQGANQPQHF
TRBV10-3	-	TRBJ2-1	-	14	TGTGCCATTTCCCTAGCGAGCTCCTACAATGAGCAGTTCTTC	CAISLASSYNEQFF
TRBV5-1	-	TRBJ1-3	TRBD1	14	TGCGCCAGCATGGACAGGGCTTCTGGAAACACCATATATTTT	CASMDRASGNTIYF